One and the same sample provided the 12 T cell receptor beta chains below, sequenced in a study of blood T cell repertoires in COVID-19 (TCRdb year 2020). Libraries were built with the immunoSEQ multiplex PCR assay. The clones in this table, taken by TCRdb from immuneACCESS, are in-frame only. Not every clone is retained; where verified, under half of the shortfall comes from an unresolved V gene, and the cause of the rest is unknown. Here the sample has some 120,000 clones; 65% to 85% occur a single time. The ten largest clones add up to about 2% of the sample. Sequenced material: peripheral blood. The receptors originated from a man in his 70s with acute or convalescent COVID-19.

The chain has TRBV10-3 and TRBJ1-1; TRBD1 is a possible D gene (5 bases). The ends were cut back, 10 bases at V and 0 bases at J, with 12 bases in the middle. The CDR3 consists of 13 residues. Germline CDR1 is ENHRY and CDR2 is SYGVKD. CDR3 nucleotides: TGTGCCACTTCTACAGGTCTGAACACTGAAGCTTTCTTT. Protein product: CATSTGLNTEAFF.

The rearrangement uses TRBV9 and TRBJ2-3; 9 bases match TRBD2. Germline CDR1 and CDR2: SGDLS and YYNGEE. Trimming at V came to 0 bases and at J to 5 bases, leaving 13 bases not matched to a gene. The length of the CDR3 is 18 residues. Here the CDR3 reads CASSVGGSSGGTGDTQYF. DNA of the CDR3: TGTGCCAGCAGCGTAGGTGGTAGTAGCGGGGGAACTGGAGATACGCAGTATTTT.

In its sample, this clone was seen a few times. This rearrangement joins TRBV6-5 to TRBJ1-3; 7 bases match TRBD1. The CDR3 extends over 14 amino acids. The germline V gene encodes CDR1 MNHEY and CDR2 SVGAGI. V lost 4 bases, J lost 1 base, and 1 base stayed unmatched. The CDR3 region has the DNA TGTGCCAGCAGTTTCAGGGGGTCTGGAAACACCATATATTTT. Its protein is CASSFRGSGNTIYF.

The CDR3: CASSLMALRGYGYTF. CDR3 nucleotides: TGTGCCAGCAGCTTAATGGCTCTACGGGGCTATGGCTACACCTTC. The chain couples TRBV7-9 to TRBJ1-2; D gene unclear. V was clipped by 2 bases and J by 4 bases, with 14 bases between them. This CDR3 has 15 residues. Germline V gene data show CDR1 as SEHNR and CDR2 as FQNEAQ (reference sequence). Variable domain in full (rest from reference TRBV7-9 and TRBJ1-2): DTGVSQNPRHKITKRGQNVTFRCDPISEHNRLYWYRQTLGQGPEFLTYFQNEAQLEKSRLLSDRFSAERPKGSFSTLEIQRTEQGDSAMYLCASSLMALRGYGYTFGSGTRLTVV.

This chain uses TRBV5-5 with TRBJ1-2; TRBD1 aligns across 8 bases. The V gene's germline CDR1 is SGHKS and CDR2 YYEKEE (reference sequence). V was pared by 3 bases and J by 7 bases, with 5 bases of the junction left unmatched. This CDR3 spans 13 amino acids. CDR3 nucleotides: TGTGCCAGCAGCTCCAGGGGGCGCGCTGGCTACACCTTC. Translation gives CASSSRGRAGYTF.

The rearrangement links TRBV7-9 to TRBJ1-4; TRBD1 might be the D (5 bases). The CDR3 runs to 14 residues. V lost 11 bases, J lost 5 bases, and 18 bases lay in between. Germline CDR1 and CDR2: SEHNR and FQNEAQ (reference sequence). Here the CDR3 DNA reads TGTGCCGGAACCAGGGCAGGGAAAAATGAAAAACTGTTTTTT. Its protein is CAGTRAGKNEKLFF.

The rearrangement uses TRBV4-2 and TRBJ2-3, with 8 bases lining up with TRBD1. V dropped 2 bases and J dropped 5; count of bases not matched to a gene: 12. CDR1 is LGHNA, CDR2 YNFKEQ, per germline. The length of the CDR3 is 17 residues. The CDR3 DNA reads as TGTGCCAGCAGCCAATTCCTGACAGGGGCTGAGGGAGATACGCAGTATTTT. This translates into CASSQFLTGAEGDTQYF.

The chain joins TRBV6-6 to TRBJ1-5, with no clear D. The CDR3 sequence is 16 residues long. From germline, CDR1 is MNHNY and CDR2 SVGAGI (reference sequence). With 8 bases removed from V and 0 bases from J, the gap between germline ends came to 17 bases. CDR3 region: CASADGRVVSNQPQHF. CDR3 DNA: TGTGCCAGCGCCGACGGGAGGGTGGTTAGCAATCAGCCCCAGCATTTT.

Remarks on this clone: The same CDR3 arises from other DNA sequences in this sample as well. The CDR3 here is CASSEGGLYGYTF. As DNA, the CDR3 is TGTGCCAGCAGTGAAGGAGGGCTATATGGCTACACCTTC. The V and J genes are TRBV6-1 and TRBJ1-2; D unclear. This CDR3 contains 13 residues. Germline values: CDR1 MNHNS, CDR2 SASEGT. Trimming took off 1 base at V and 5 bases at J, with 8 bases between the two ends.

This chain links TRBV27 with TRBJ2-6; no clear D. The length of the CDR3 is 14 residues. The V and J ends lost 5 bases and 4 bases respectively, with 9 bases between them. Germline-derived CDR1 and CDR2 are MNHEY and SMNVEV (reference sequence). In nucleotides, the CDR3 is TGTGCCAGCAGTAGGAGTTCAGGGGCCAACGTCCTGACTTTC. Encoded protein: CASSRSSGANVLTF. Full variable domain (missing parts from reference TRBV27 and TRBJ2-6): EAQVTQNPRYLITVTGKKLTVTCSQNMNHEYMSWYRQDPGLGLRQIYYSMNVEVTDKGDVPEGYKVSRKEKRNFPLILESPSPNQTSLYFCASSRSSGANVLTFGAGSRLTVL.

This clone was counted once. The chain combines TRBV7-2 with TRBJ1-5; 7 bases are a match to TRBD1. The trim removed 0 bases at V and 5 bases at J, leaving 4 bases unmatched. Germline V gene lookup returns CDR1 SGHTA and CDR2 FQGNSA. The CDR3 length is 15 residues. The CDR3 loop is CASSLAGGSHQPQHF. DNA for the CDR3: TGTGCCAGCAGCTTAGCAGGGGGCTCTCATCAGCCCCAGCATTTT.

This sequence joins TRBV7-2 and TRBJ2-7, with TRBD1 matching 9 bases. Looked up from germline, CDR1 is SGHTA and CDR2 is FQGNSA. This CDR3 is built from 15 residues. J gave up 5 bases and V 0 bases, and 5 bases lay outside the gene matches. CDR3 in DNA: TGTGCCAGCAGCTTAGCGGACAGGGGAGTCAACGAGCAGTACTTC. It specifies CASSLADRGVNEQYF. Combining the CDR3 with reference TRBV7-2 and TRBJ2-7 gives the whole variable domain GAGVSQSPSNKVTEKGKDVELRCDPISGHTALYWYRQSLGQGLEFLIYFQGNSAPDKSGLPSDRFSAERTGGSVSTLTIQRTQQEDSAVYLCASSLADRGVNEQYFGPGTRLTVT.